This T cell receptor (beta chain) was sequenced in a study of blood T cell repertoires in COVID-19. Study-level information: The cDNA or gDNA used as material had been derived from T cells, B-cell-depleted T cells, or PBMCs.

In the authors' workflow: Counts of nucleated cells, estimated from reference gene primer amplification, were obtained. This table comes from immunoSEQ multiplex PCR, and its TCRdb copy is limited to in-frame clones, with some not included. That table gives V, J and clone size, and the DNA gave D and trimming. Among 130,000 to 150,000 clones listed, approximately 83% were seen once. Germline values: CDR1 KGHSH, CDR2 LQKENI. J was trimmed by 1 base and V by 2 bases; bases with no gene match: 3. The CDR3 is 16 residues long. The sequence was collected from a woman aged 60-75 years with COVID-19, enrolled during active disease. What was sequenced was peripheral blood. The gene calls are TRBV18 and TRBJ1-5, with TRBD1 matching 9 bases. CDR3: CASSPFDRGSNQPQHF. CDR3 DNA: TGTGCCAGCTCACCATTCGACAGGGGGAGCAATCAGCCCCAGCATTTT.